This T cell receptor (beta chain) was captured by sequencing in a study of beta chain features in type 1 diabetes. V was shortened by 3 bases and J by 4 bases, with 10 bases between the two germline ends. Germline loops: CDR1 SGHTA, CDR2 FQGNSA. The CDR3 has 14 amino acids. Regarding this clone: Its antigen is currently unknown.

Sequencing targeted expressed TCRB transcripts, as all isolated RNA had been reverse transcribed. Sequencing used immunoSEQ multiplex PCR; TCRdb keeps in-frame clones, though not all of them. The data show 140,000 or so clones, with about 10% seen just once and 1.3% held by the top ten. CD4+ naive, central memory, regulatory and stem cell-like memory subsets were isolated by sorting on CD45RO/CCR7/CD25/CD127/CD95/CD27. Broader study findings: Shorter templates might be favored by PCR, equally in patients and controls.

The chain uses TRBV7-2 and TRBJ2-1; weak D call: TRBD2 (6 bases). The source material was naive CD4+ T cells from blood. The receptor was derived from a man aged 18 to 29 in good health. The CDR3 spells CASSFGTVYNEQFF. The CDR3, as DNA: TGTGCCAGCAGCTTCGGGACTGTGTACAATGAGCAGTTCTTC.